This entry lists 15 T cell receptor beta chains sequenced from one sample in a study of shared clonotypes between healthy human individuals. Sequenced by immunoSEQ multiplex PCR; TCRdb stores in-frame clones only, minus some. The data show about 1 million clones, about 80% seen once. Sequencing used memory CD4+ T cells sorted from blood. Sample subset: CD45RA-negative fraction. These receptors came from a man between 18 and 29 years old in good health.

A word on this clone: One junction end does not reproduce the germline sequence, and a read error may be involved. The gene calls are TRBV6-1 and TRBJ2-2; 10 bases map to TRBD2. CDR1 is MNHNS, CDR2 SASEGT, per germline. The CDR3 loop spans 16 amino acids. CDR3 amino acids: CASSQAGGSNTGELFF. The CDR3 DNA is TGTGCCAGCAGTCAAGCGGGAGGGTCGAACACCGGGGAGCTGTTTTTT.

Note on this clone: A single base separates this from a much larger clone, so it may be a read error. V and J are TRBV6-4 and TRBJ2-3; TRBD1 aligns across 9 bases. V was clipped by 6 bases and J by 1 base; unmatched bases: 2. The CDR3 runs to 14 residues. Per germline, CDR1 MRHNA and CDR2 SNTAGT. The chain's CDR3 is CASSRDRGTDTQYF. CDR3 bases: TGTGCCAGCAGCCGGGACAGGGGCACAGATACGCAGTATTTT.

The rearrangement uses TRBV7-9 and TRBJ1-1, with D possibly TRBD1 on 5 matching bases. This CDR3 spans 13 amino acids. The V end was cut by 5 bases, the J end by 6 bases, with 13 bases between. Looked up from germline, CDR1 is SEHNR and CDR2 is FQNEAQ (reference sequence). For the CDR3, the DNA is TGTGCCAGCAGCCCCGGGGGTACGGCTGAAGCTTTCTTT. Its protein product is CASSPGGTAEAFF.

The rearrangement uses TRBV15 and TRBJ1-1; D may be TRBD1 (5 bases). The V end was cut by 3 bases, the J end by 1 base, with 15 bases between. The germline gives CDR1 LNHNV, CDR2 YYDKDF (reference sequence). This CDR3 is built from 16 residues. CDR3 protein: CATSRAVLRENTEAFF. For the CDR3, the DNA is TGTGCCACCAGCAGGGCCGTACTCAGGGAGAACACTGAAGCTTTCTTT. Combining the CDR3 with reference TRBV15 and TRBJ1-1 gives the whole variable domain DAMVIQNPRYQVTQFGKPVTLSCSQTLNHNVMYWYQQKSSQAPKLLFHYYDKDFNNEADTPDNFQSRRPNTSFCFLDIRSPGLGDTAMYLCATSRAVLRENTEAFFGQGTRLTVV.

This clone was seen more than once but under ten times. The chain carries TRBV6-1 and TRBJ1-1; no reliable D call. Per the germline V gene, CDR1 is MNHNS and CDR2 is SASEGT. The CDR3 is 14 amino acids. V lost 6 bases and J lost 5, with 16 bases in between. CDR3 protein: CASRERAQETEAFF. CDR3 coding DNA: TGTGCCAGCAGGGAGCGGGCCCAGGAGACTGAAGCTTTCTTT.

The V and J genes are TRBV7-9 and TRBJ1-4; no clear D. Germline V lookup: CDR1 SEHNR, CDR2 FQNEAQ (reference sequence). The V end was cut by 5 bases, the J end by 6 bases, with 7 bases between. CDR3 length: 12 amino acids. DNA of the CDR3: TGTGCCAGCAGCCGAACGGATGAAAAACTGTTTTTT. This encodes CASSRTDEKLFF.

The table lists this clone with a few counts. The chain employs TRBV6-6 and TRBJ1-5; TRBD1 matches 7 bases. Germline loops: CDR1 MNHNY, CDR2 SVGAGI (reference sequence). The CDR3 spans 15 residues. Trimming cost V 6 bases and J 0 bases; bases outside gene matches: 5. The CDR3 is CASRTQGHSNQPQHF. In nucleotides, the CDR3 is TGTGCCAGCAGAACACAGGGGCATAGCAATCAGCCCCAGCATTTT.

The rearrangement joins TRBV25-1 to TRBJ1-1; a possible D gene is TRBD1 (6 bases). Per germline, CDR1 MGHDK and CDR2 SYGVNS. The CDR3 is 14 amino acids. V was clipped by 5 bases and J by 7 bases, with 17 bases between them. CDR3 region: CASSTRGQDFEAFF. The CDR3 bases are TGTGCCAGCAGTACAAGGGGACAAGACTTTGAAGCTTTCTTT. The full variable domain, completed using reference TRBV25-1 and TRBJ1-1, is EADIYQTPRYLVIGTGKKITLECSQTMGHDKMYWYQQDPGMELHLIHYSYGVNSTEKGDLSSESTVSRIRTEHFPLTLESARPSHTSQYLCASSTRGQDFEAFFGQGTRLTVV.

The V gene is TRBV7-2, the J gene TRBJ2-7; D tentatively reads TRBD1 or TRBD2 (6 bases each). V was pared by 6 bases and J by 6 bases, with 15 bases between. Germline CDR1 reads SGHTA; CDR2 reads FQGNSA. The CDR3 extends over 13 amino acids. CDR3: CASSFKGGGEQYF. CDR3 DNA sequence: TGTGCCAGCAGTTTTAAGGGGGGTGGCGAGCAGTACTTC.

The chain recombines TRBV9 with TRBJ2-3; TRBD2 aligns across 7 bases. J lost 6 bases, V lost 4 bases, and 11 bases had no gene match. The germline V gene encodes CDR1 SGDLS and CDR2 YYNGEE. This CDR3 has 15 residues. The CDR3 sequence is CASSPRTRPEDTQYF. CDR3 nucleotide sequence: TGTGCCAGCAGCCCCCGGACTAGGCCGGAGGATACGCAGTATTTT.

This clone was seen a few times. V is TRBV6-5 and J is TRBJ1-2; D remains unclear. Germline values: CDR1 MNHEY, CDR2 SVGAGI. Deletions cut 2 bases from V and 6 bases from J, with 1 base between. The CDR3 loop spans 10 amino acids. CDR3 DNA sequence: TGTGCCAGCAGTTACGATGGCTACACCTTC. It translates to CASSYDGYTF.

V usage is TRBV19 and J usage is TRBJ2-5; 11 bases map to TRBD1. The CDR3 contains 16 residues. The germline gives CDR1 LNHDA, CDR2 SQIVND (reference sequence). Losses at the gene ends were 3 bases for V and 4 bases for J; bases not matched to a gene: 7. CDR3: CASSIRSGQGAETQYF. The CDR3 DNA sequence: TGTGCCAGTAGTATTAGGAGCGGACAGGGGGCAGAGACCCAGTACTTC.

A word on this clone: A single base is all that separates this from a far larger clone, so a read error is likely. The same CDR3 arises from other DNA sequences in this sample as well. This chain connects TRBV10-3 to TRBJ2-7, with D tentatively TRBD1 (5 bases). The CDR3 sequence is 12 residues long. Germline assignment: CDR1 ENHRY and CDR2 SYGVKD. The germline V and J ends were trimmed by 4 bases and 4 bases, with 8 bases remaining between them. CDR3 protein: CAISGTNYEQYF. In DNA form, the CDR3 reads TGTGCCATCAGTGGGACAAATTACGAGCAGTACTTC.

V is TRBV11-2 and J is TRBJ2-4; D assignment may be TRBD1 or TRBD2 (5 bases each). Trimming took 0 bases from V and 6 from J, leaving 18 bases between them. The CDR3 runs to 17 residues. Germline V gives CDR1 SGHAT, CDR2 FQNNGV. CDR3 coding DNA: TGTGCCAGCAGCTTAGAGGCAGGGCGCGGGTCCGGAAACATTCAGTACTTC. Protein: CASSLEAGRGSGNIQYF.

In DNA form, the CDR3 reads TGTGCCAGCAGCCAGACTAGCGGGACCCTAGATACGCAGTATTTT. It yields the protein CASSQTSGTLDTQYF. V gene TRBV7-2 combines with J gene TRBJ2-3, with 11 bases aligning to TRBD2. Germline CDR1 and CDR2: SGHTA and FQGNSA. Trimming at V came to 5 bases and at J to 5 bases, leaving 6 bases not matched to a gene. This CDR3 has 15 amino acids.